The entry below describes one T cell receptor (beta chain). The sample originates from a study of blood T cell repertoires in COVID-19. This CDR3 has 18 amino acids. Trimming cost V 1 base and J 2 bases; bases outside gene matches: 11. Germline lookup yields CDR1 SEHNR and CDR2 FQNEAQ (reference sequence). TCRdb's copy holds only in-frame clones and misses some; the assay was immunoSEQ multiplex PCR. The repertoire holds around 300,000 clones, approximately 90% seen once, with around 3% in the top ten. All enrollees were roughly 18 to 89 years old and from 24 US areas. The receptor comes from a woman between 45 and 65 years old who had recovered from COVID-19. V and J are TRBV7-9 and TRBJ2-3; 8 bases are a match to TRBD2. Sequencing used PBMCs or T cells enriched from blood (not recorded which). As DNA, the CDR3 is TGTGCCAGCAGCTTAGGGCTAGCGGGCACCGACCCCACAGATACGCAGTATTTT. This encodes CASSLGLAGTDPTDTQYF. Full variable domain (rest looked up from reference TRBV7-9 and TRBJ2-3): DTGVSQNPRHKITKRGQNVTFRCDPISEHNRLYWYRQTLGQGPEFLTYFQNEAQLEKSRLLSDRFSAERPKGSFSTLEIQRTEQGDSAMYLCASSLGLAGTDPTDTQYFGPGTRLTVL.